These 20 T cell receptor beta chains originate from one sample sequenced in a study of T-cell memory formation after mild COVID-19. TCRdb fed the 5' RACE reads into MiXCR, producing one record per CDR3 protein. Found here are about 470,000 distinct CDR3 sequences, around a sixth of them singletons; the top ten hold approximately 13%. The sequencing input was PBMCs or a T cell subset sorted from them (not recorded which). The receptors were sampled from an adult woman who had mild COVID-19 (a few samples of this study predate the infection). Cell type and time point are not known.

In its sample, this clonotype was seen a few times. CDR3 in amino acids: CASRGDRRGNTEAFF. In DNA form, the CDR3 reads TGTGCCAGCAGGGGGGACCGGAGGGGGAACACTGAAGCTTTCTTT. The rearrangement links TRBV6-6 to TRBJ1-1; TRBD1 might be the D (5 bases). Trimming stripped 6 bases from V and 1 base from J, with 15 bases between. CDR3 length: 15 amino acids. The germline CDR1 and CDR2 sequences are MNHNY and SVGAGI (reference sequence).

The CDR3 region is CATSRDWTGGRDTQYF. The CDR3 nucleotides read TGTGCCACCAGCAGAGACTGGACGGGGGGACGGGATACGCAGTATTTT. The chain couples TRBV15 to TRBJ2-3, with 7 bases identical to TRBD2. J gave up 6 bases and V 0 bases, and 9 bases lay outside the gene matches. The CDR3 totals 16 residues. Germline V gene lookup returns CDR1 LNHNV and CDR2 YYDKDF (reference sequence).

This clonotype has only a few counts. The chain recombines TRBV12-3 or TRBV12-4 with TRBJ2-5; 12 nucleotides align to TRBD1. The length of the CDR3 is 16 residues. V shed 6 bases, J shed 5 bases, and the junction held 10 bases outside the gene matches. The CDR3 DNA sequence: TGTGCCAGCAGGAGGGGCGCCGGGACAGGGGGCGAGACCCAGTACTTC. Protein product: CASRRGAGTGGETQYF.

This clonotype has a count of ten or more. The chain joins TRBV11-2 to TRBJ2-1, with 10 bases that match TRBD2. Germline trimming cut 5 bases from V and 0 bases from J; bases unmatched to any gene: 1. Germline V gene lookup returns CDR1 SGHAT and CDR2 FQNNGV. The CDR3 is 15 residues long. CDR3 protein: CASSASGSSYNEQFF. CDR3 sequence (DNA): TGTGCCAGCAGCGCTAGCGGGAGCTCCTACAATGAGCAGTTCTTC. Drawing the rest from reference TRBV11-2 and TRBJ2-1, the complete variable domain is EAGVAQSPRYKIIEKRQSVAFWCNPISGHATLYWYQQILGQGPKLLIQFQNNGVVDDSQLPKDRFSAERLKGVDSTLKIQPAKLEDSAVYLCASSASGSSYNEQFFGPGTRLTVL.

The gene calls are TRBV29-1 and TRBJ1-6; perhaps TRBD1 as D (6 bases). The CDR3 runs 12 residues. Trimming took 6 bases from V and 8 from J, leaving 11 bases between them. CDR1 is SQVTM and CDR2 is ANQGSEA in the germline V gene. The CDR3 sequence is CSVGGVDSPLHF. Written as DNA, the CDR3 is TGCAGCGTGGGGGGCGTGGATTCACCCCTCCACTTT.

The genes are TRBV20-1 and TRBJ1-5, with TRBD1 as a possible D gene (5 bases). V lost 0 bases to trimming and J lost 3 bases, with 9 bases between them. This CDR3 has 14 residues. Per germline, CDR1 DFQATT and CDR2 SNEGSKA (reference sequence). The CDR3 bases are TGCAGTGCTAGAGATTGGGGGACCAATCAGCCCCAGCATTTT. It encodes CSARDWGTNQPQHF.

This chain links TRBV3-1 with TRBJ2-3; 10 bases are shared with TRBD1. With 2 bases clipped from V and 5 bases from J, the junction kept 7 bases outside the gene matches. In germline, CDR1 is LGHDT, CDR2 YNNKEL (reference sequence). The CDR3 runs 16 residues. The CDR3 loop reads CASSQLATGGKDTQYF. Written as DNA, the CDR3 is TGTGCCAGCAGCCAACTCGCGACAGGGGGCAAAGATACGCAGTATTTT.

The rearrangement links TRBV30 to TRBJ2-2; no firm D call. Germline lookup yields CDR1 GTSNPN and CDR2 SVGIG (reference sequence). V was cut by 1 base and J by 3 bases, with 9 bases left in between. The CDR3 spans 14 residues. The CDR3 DNA reads as TGTGCCTGGAGTGCCGGGCCTGACACCGGGGAGCTGTTTTTT. Translating it yields CAWSAGPDTGELFF.

The table lists this clonotype with a few counts. The rearrangement links TRBV5-4 to TRBJ2-7; D is uncertain. There are 14 residues in the CDR3. V was clipped by 2 bases and J by 4 bases, with 13 bases between them. The germline V gene has CDR1 SGHNT and CDR2 YYREEE (reference sequence). This CDR3 is CASSFTSEEYEQYF. The CDR3 DNA is TGTGCCAGCAGCTTTACATCCGAGGAGTACGAGCAGTACTTC.

This clonotype was seen only a few times. The CDR3 region has the DNA TGTGCCAGCAGTTTGAGGCCAGATCGTGGCTACACCTTC. The encoded protein is CASSLRPDRGYTF. This rearrangement joins TRBV12-3 or TRBV12-4 to TRBJ1-2; D remains unclear. The CDR3 is 13 amino acids. V was clipped by 3 bases and J by 7 bases, with 12 bases between them.

This clonotype was observed a few times. This sequence joins TRBV20-1 and TRBJ2-1, with TRBD2 as a possible D gene (6 bases). CDR3 length: 11 residues. V dropped 6 bases and J dropped 12 bases, with 15 bases sitting between them. Germline V gene sequence: CDR1 DFQATT, CDR2 SNEGSKA (reference sequence). The DNA for the CDR3 is TGCAGTGCGGGGACTTCAGCGGGGCAGTTCTTC. Its protein product is CSAGTSAGQFF.

A few counts support this clonotype. The chain uses TRBV7-9 and TRBJ1-1, with 8 bases that match TRBD1. Trimming removed 6 bases from V and 0 bases from J; junction bases left unmatched: 9. The germline V gene encodes CDR1 SEHNR and CDR2 FQNEAQ (reference sequence). This CDR3 region has 16 residues. The CDR3 spells CASRELQGGMNTEAFF. The CDR3 DNA follows: TGTGCCAGCAGAGAACTACAGGGGGGCATGAACACTGAAGCTTTCTTT.

This clonotype was seen many times. The chain employs TRBV7-3 and TRBJ2-5, with D possibly being TRBD1 (6 bases). The V and J ends lost 5 bases and 2 bases respectively, with 12 bases between them. This CDR3 has 14 residues. Germline V lookup: CDR1 SGHTA, CDR2 FQGTGA. The CDR3 reads CASSPTGIQETQYF. As DNA, the CDR3 is TGTGCCAGCAGCCCGACAGGAATACAAGAGACCCAGTACTTC.

V and J are TRBV24-1 and TRBJ2-1, with 9 positions matching TRBD1. This CDR3 spans 15 amino acids. Germline V gene data show CDR1 as KGHDR and CDR2 as SFDVKD. J lost 8 bases, V lost 3 bases, and 7 bases had no gene match. The CDR3 is CATSDTGTGMYEQFF. CDR3 DNA sequence: TGTGCCACCAGTGATACCGGGACAGGGATGTATGAGCAGTTCTTC.

The V call is TRBV5-1, the J call TRBJ2-1, with D unresolved. The CDR3 covers 17 residues. CDR1 and CDR2 from the germline V gene are SGHRS and YFSETQ. The V gene lost 0 bases and the J gene lost 3 bases, with 16 bases spanning the gap. CDR3 DNA sequence: TGCGCCAGCAGCTTGGCGGGTGGCGGTCCTTTCTACAATGAGCAGTTCTTC. Protein product: CASSLAGGGPFYNEQFF.

The chain is built from TRBV7-9 and TRBJ2-7; TRBD2 aligns across 7 bases. The germline gives CDR1 SEHNR, CDR2 FQNEAQ (reference sequence). Trimming removed 5 bases from V and 3 bases from J; junction bases left unmatched: 7. The CDR3 is 14 residues long. The CDR3 is CASSPSGESYEQYF. The DNA of the CDR3 is TGTGCCAGCAGCCCCAGCGGGGAAAGCTACGAGCAGTACTTC.

This clonotype has more than one count but fewer than ten. V and J are TRBV6-2 or TRBV6-3 and TRBJ2-3; perhaps TRBD2 as D (6 bases). The CDR3 covers 16 residues. The germline V gene has CDR1 MNHEY and CDR2 SVGEGT. The ends were cut back, 0 bases at V and 2 bases at J, with 12 bases in the middle. The CDR3 sequence: CASSYSFSGDTDTQYF. The CDR3 nucleotides are TGTGCCAGCAGTTACTCGTTTTCGGGAGACACAGATACGCAGTATTTT.

This clonotype was detected ten times or more. This chain connects TRBV15 to TRBJ1-1, with D maybe TRBD1 (5 bases). Germline values: CDR1 LNHNV, CDR2 YYDKDF (reference sequence). With 3 bases removed from V and 1 base from J, the gap between germline ends came to 9 bases. This CDR3 region has 14 residues. CDR3 coding DNA: TGTGCCACCAGCAGCGACAGAGAGAACACTGAAGCTTTCTTT. Its translation: CATSSDRENTEAFF.

The V and J genes are TRBV3-1 and TRBJ1-2, with D uncertain. The V and J ends lost 1 base and 4 bases respectively, with 7 bases between them. Germline lookup yields CDR1 LGHDT and CDR2 YNNKEL (reference sequence). The CDR3 length is 13 residues. The CDR3 region is CASSQVQTYGYTF. The CDR3 region has the DNA TGTGCCAGCAGCCAAGTGCAGACCTATGGCTACACCTTC.

The rearrangement uses TRBV6-2 or TRBV6-3 and TRBJ2-5; D uncertain. This CDR3 contains 12 residues. Germline loops: CDR1 MNHEY, CDR2 SVGEGT. The ends were cut back, 8 bases at V and 5 bases at J, with 12 bases in the middle. The CDR3: CASAASEETQYF. CDR3 sequence (DNA): TGTGCCAGCGCCGCATCGGAGGAGACCCAGTACTTC.